Described below is a single T cell receptor (beta chain) sequence and its context. The record originates from a study of blood T cell repertoires in COVID-19. Overall study: Sources were T cells, B-cell-depleted T cells, or PBMCs; the material itself was cDNA or gDNA.

In the authors' methods: Reference gene primers were amplified, and this amplification served to estimate nucleated cell counts. Assay used: immunoSEQ multiplex PCR; TCRdb lists only in-frame clones, some missing. Clone size and the V and J calls come from that table; the DNA yielded D and trimming. The data show some 160,000 clones, 65% to 90% seen once. Germline loops: CDR1 MNHEY, CDR2 SVGEGT. V shed 0 bases and J 3 bases; nucleotides not matched to a gene: 0. The CDR3 runs to 14 residues. The sequencing sample was made of peripheral blood. The chain employs TRBV6-2 or TRBV6-3 and TRBJ2-7; 9 bases map to TRBD1. The TCR sequence derives from a human donor in a cohort sampled during active COVID-19. For the CDR3, the DNA is TGTGCCAGCAGTTACTCGGACAGGGGCTACGAGCAGTACTTC. Translated: CASSYSDRGYEQYF.